This T cell receptor (beta chain) was profiled in a study of blood T cells in healthy people across ages. A J-beta primer mix and a sample-barcoded 5' primer were used in a second PCR of roughly 6 to 11 cycles. Using its own MiXCR run on the 5' RACE reads, TCRdb lists one record per CDR3 protein. Altogether about 1.8 million distinct CDR3 sequences are present, roughly 50% being singletons, with the ten largest covering less than 2.5%. The TCR originated in a woman between 40 and 50 years old in good health. Sequenced: blood.

CDR3 bases: TGTGCCTGCACCCAGGGTGGGGCAAATCAGCCCCAGCATTTT. This sequence encodes CACTQGGANQPQHF. J is TRBJ1-5 and V is TRBV12-3 or TRBV12-4; D is perhaps TRBD1 (5 bases). The CDR3 contains 14 residues. The V end was cut by 11 bases, the J end by 4 bases, with 18 bases between.